Listed here are 4 T cell receptor beta chains from one sample, sequenced in a study of T-cell memory formation after mild COVID-19. TCRdb re-derived calls from the 5' RACE reads in MiXCR, one entry per CDR3 protein. Here the sample spans a few hundred thousand distinct CDR3 sequences, around 30% being singletons. Source material: PBMCs or a T cell subset sorted from them (not recorded which). The receptors here all came from an adult woman who had mild COVID-19 (a few samples of this study predate the infection). Cell type and time point are not known.

The rearrangement uses TRBV12-3 or TRBV12-4 and TRBJ2-3, with TRBD2 matching 7 bases. CDR3 length: 14 amino acids. The trim removed 9 bases at V and 0 bases at J, leaving 6 bases unmatched. For the CDR3, the DNA is TGTGCCAGTAAAGCGGGACGGAGCACAGATACGCAGTATTTT. This codes for CASKAGRSTDTQYF.

This sequence joins TRBV6-1 and TRBJ2-7, with 7 bases fitting TRBD1. The CDR3 sequence is 19 residues long. Germline assignment: CDR1 MNHNS and CDR2 SASEGT. V gave up 2 bases and J gave up 0 bases; unmatched junction bases: 16. The CDR3 DNA reads as TGTGCCAGCAGTGAAAGACAGGGTAGCCAGTCCGGTAACTCCTACGAGCAGTACTTC. It yields the protein CASSERQGSQSGNSYEQYF.

There are a few counts of this clonotype. One end of the junction fails to match germline, which may point to a read error. The chain uses TRBV5-1 and TRBJ1-1; TRBD1 might be the D (5 bases). Germline V gene data show CDR1 as SGHRS and CDR2 as YFSETQ. This CDR3 has 13 amino acids. The chain's CDR3 is CASRLGENTEAFF. As DNA, the CDR3 is TGCGCCAGCAGATTGGGGGAGAACACTGAAGCTTTCTTT.

This rearrangement joins TRBV30 to TRBJ2-3; TRBD2 aligns across 8 bases. The junction had 17 bases not matched to a gene; V was cut back by 3 bases and J by 6 bases. Germline-derived CDR1 and CDR2 are GTSNPN and SVGIG (reference sequence). The CDR3 covers 17 residues. CDR3 bases: TGTGCCTGGAGAACCACCTTGGCTAGCGGGCTCAGGGATACGCAGTATTTT. Translating gives CAWRTTLASGLRDTQYF.